One sample yielded the 21 T cell receptor beta chains listed below, sequenced in a study of T cells in Graves' hyperthyroidism and ophthalmopathy. Authors of the study amplified TCR beta CDR3 regions from RNA transcripts. In the first-round RT-PCR of the TCR CDR3, the HTBI primer set was used. TCRdb itself ran the multiplex PCR reads through MiXCR, one entry per CDR3 protein. The sample lists 600,000 or so distinct CDR3 sequences, around 14% seen once, with roughly 6.9% in the top ten. The specimen was blood. The receptors were sampled from a young woman with Graves' ophthalmopathy.

Many counts were recorded for this clonotype. The V gene is TRBV5-1, the J gene TRBJ1-1; D remains unclear. Trimming took off 5 bases at V and 1 base at J, with 9 bases between the two ends. This CDR3 has 13 amino acids. Germline CDR1 SGHRS, CDR2 YFSETQ. CDR3 sequence reads: CASRLGPNTEAFF. The CDR3 bases are TGCGCCAGCAGACTTGGTCCGAACACTGAAGCTTTCTTT.

The rearrangement joins TRBV5-8 to TRBJ1-2; D not resolved. The germline CDR1 and CDR2 sequences are SGHTS and YDEGEE. The CDR3 totals 14 residues. V was clipped by 5 bases and J by 2 bases, with 13 bases between them. The CDR3 loop reads CASRSVVGNYGYTF. CDR3 DNA: TGTGCCAGCAGAAGTGTAGTAGGGAACTATGGCTACACCTTC.

This clonotype was picked up many times. The chain recombines TRBV12-3 or TRBV12-4 with TRBJ2-3; D perhaps matches TRBD1 (7 bases). V was trimmed by 6 bases and J by 6 bases, leaving 19 bases between them. This CDR3 region has 15 residues. The CDR3 spells CASSPQGGVLDTQYF. DNA for the CDR3: TGTGCCAGCAGCCCCCAGGGGGGTGTGCTTGATACGCAGTATTTT.

This clonotype is a singleton in its sample. Since a much larger clone is just one base distant, this may be a read error. The chain is built from TRBV20-1 and TRBJ2-7; 8 positions match TRBD2. The CDR3 is 13 amino acids. Germline lookup yields CDR1 DFQATT and CDR2 SNEGSKA (reference sequence). J lost 4 bases, V lost 5 bases, and 7 bases had no gene match. CDR3 bases: TGCAGTGCTGAGTACCGGGAGGGGTACGAGCAGTACTTC. Encoded protein: CSAEYREGYEQYF.

This clonotype occurred many times. V gene TRBV10-3 combines with J gene TRBJ2-1; 7 bases match TRBD1. The CDR3 spans 17 residues. V lost 0 bases to trimming and J lost 0 bases; unmatched junction nucleotides: 5. CDR1 ENHRY and CDR2 SYGVKD come from the germline V gene. DNA of the CDR3: TGTGCCATCAGTGAGTCAGGGACAGCAGGCTCCTACAATGAGCAGTTCTTC. Its translation: CAISESGTAGSYNEQFF.

The gene calls are TRBV6-2 or TRBV6-3 and TRBJ2-4; 9 positions agree with TRBD1. Germline-derived CDR1 and CDR2 are MNHEY and SVGEGT. The CDR3 has 17 residues. With V trimmed by 4 bases and J by 1 base, 8 bases remained unmatched. The CDR3 nucleotides read TGTGCCAGCAGTTCATTAACAGGGGGCGCTGCCAAAAACATTCAGTACTTC. Encoded protein: CASSSLTGGAAKNIQYF.

This clonotype showed up many times. The V gene is TRBV12-3 or TRBV12-4, the J gene TRBJ1-1; the D gene is possibly TRBD1 (6 bases). Trimming pared 5 bases from V and 1 base from J, leaving 14 bases between. There are 15 residues in the CDR3. CDR3 bases: TGTGCCAGCAGTCCGGGGGGCGATACGAACACTGAAGCTTTCTTT. Translating gives CASSPGGDTNTEAFF.

In DNA form, the CDR3 reads TGTGCCAGTCACGGGTTATTCAATGAAAAACTGTTTTTT. Translated: CASHGLFNEKLFF. The chain uses TRBV25-1 and TRBJ1-4; no reliable D call. V gave up 9 bases and J gave up 5 bases, with 13 bases separating them. CDR1 and CDR2 (germline): MGHDK, SYGVNS. The CDR3 is 13 amino acids.

The chain combines TRBV18 with TRBJ2-7; possible D gene TRBD1, 6 bases. Trimming removed 2 bases at V and 5 bases at J, with 13 bases between. Germline lookup yields CDR1 KGHSH and CDR2 LQKENI. The CDR3 runs 14 residues. CDR3 amino acids: CASSPNRVSDEQYF. CDR3 sequence (DNA): TGTGCCAGCTCACCAAACAGGGTAAGCGACGAGCAGTACTTC.

This clonotype has a handful of counts. The rearrangement joins TRBV11-3 to TRBJ2-7, with 7 bases matching TRBD1. Trimming took 4 bases from V and 2 from J; bases not matched to a gene: 8. The germline gives CDR1 SGHNT, CDR2 YENEEA. CDR3 length: 15 amino acids. The CDR3 here is CASSSQGVRPYEQYF. The CDR3 DNA is TGTGCCAGCAGCTCTCAGGGGGTGAGGCCCTACGAGCAGTACTTC. The whole variable domain, remainder taken from reference TRBV11-3 and TRBJ2-7, is EAGVVQSPRYKIIEKKQPVAFWCNPISGHNTLYWYLQNLGQGPELLIRYENEEAVDDSQLPKDRFSAERLKGVDSTLKIQPAELGDSAVYLCASSSQGVRPYEQYFGPGTRLTVT.

The chain joins TRBV29-1 to TRBJ1-4; unclear D gene. The germline V gene has CDR1 SQVTM and CDR2 ANQGSEA. There are 12 residues in the CDR3. V was cut by 7 bases and J by 8 bases, with 14 bases left in between. The DNA of the CDR3 is TGCAGCGCTGCAGGAATTGGAGAAAAACTGTTTTTT. This encodes CSAAGIGEKLFF.

This chain connects TRBV18 to TRBJ1-2, with D unresolved. CDR1 KGHSH and CDR2 LQKENI come from the germline V gene. CDR3 length: 14 residues. Trimming cost V 0 bases and J 8 bases, with 13 bases left between them. This chain's CDR3 is CASSPPVTVGGYTF. The DNA for the CDR3 is TGTGCCAGCTCACCACCAGTGACGGTGGGAGGCTACACCTTC.

This clonotype was detected a few times. The rearrangement links TRBV5-6 to TRBJ2-1; no clear D gene. Trimming shortened V by 0 bases and J by 4 bases, and 8 bases separated the two germline ends. The germline gives CDR1 SGHDT, CDR2 YYEEEE. The CDR3 is 14 amino acids. DNA for the CDR3: TGTGCCAGCAGCTTGGGCAGCCTATACAATGAGCAGTTCTTC. It is translated as CASSLGSLYNEQFF. The full variable domain, its missing parts supplied by reference TRBV5-6 and TRBJ2-1, is DAGVTQSPTHLIKTRGQQVTLRCSPKSGHDTVSWYQQALGQGPQFIFQYYEEEERQRGNFPDRFSGHQFPNYSSELNVNALLLGDSALYLCASSLGSLYNEQFFGPGTRLTVL.

This clonotype was seen repeatedly, ten times or more. J is TRBJ2-7 and V is TRBV30; 9 bases fit TRBD1. Germline CDR1 is GTSNPN and CDR2 is SVGIG (reference sequence). J was trimmed by 1 base and V by 0 bases; bases with no gene match: 1. This CDR3 is built from 14 residues. The CDR3 protein is CAWSVGTGSYEQYF. The CDR3 DNA follows: TGTGCCTGGAGTGTCGGGACAGGGTCCTACGAGCAGTACTTC. Full variable domain (remainder filled in from reference TRBV30 and TRBJ2-7): SQTIHQWPATLVQPVGSPLSLECTVEGTSNPNLYWYRQAAGRGLQLLFYSVGIGQISSEVPQNLSASRPQDRQFILSSKKLLLSDSGFYLCAWSVGTGSYEQYFGPGTRLTVT.

This clonotype has just a few counts. The rearrangement uses TRBV12-3 or TRBV12-4 and TRBJ1-5; perhaps TRBD1 as D (6 bases). The ends were cut back, 1 base at V and 2 bases at J, with 9 bases in the middle. The CDR3 loop spans 15 amino acids. This chain's CDR3 is CASSLVRGGNQPQHF. The CDR3 DNA is TGTGCCAGCAGTTTAGTCAGGGGCGGCAATCAGCCCCAGCATTTT.

The chain couples TRBV6-1 to TRBJ1-4; 7 bases align to TRBD1. CDR1 is MNHNS, CDR2 SASEGT, per germline. The CDR3 has 14 amino acids. V was clipped by 4 bases and J by 7 bases; unmatched bases: 6. CDR3 nucleotides: TGTGCCAGCAGTGTGGACAGGAGGGCTGAAAAACTGTTTTTT. Its protein product is CASSVDRRAEKLFF.

This clonotype was picked up many times. The chain employs TRBV27 and TRBJ2-1; D is ambiguous. The CDR3 loop spans 15 amino acids. Between the trimmed V and J ends, which lost 3 bases and 6 bases, there was a span of 15 bases. Germline-derived CDR1 and CDR2 are MNHEY and SMNVEV (reference sequence). CDR3 sequence reads: CASSFWSAGINEQFF. The DNA of the CDR3 is TGTGCCAGCAGTTTTTGGTCTGCTGGGATCAATGAGCAGTTCTTC.

Many counts were recorded for this clonotype. The chain combines TRBV27 with TRBJ2-4, with a possible D match to TRBD2 (7 bases). There are 14 residues in the CDR3. V lost 4 bases, J lost 6 bases, and 13 bases lay in between. From germline, CDR1 is MNHEY and CDR2 SMNVEV (reference sequence). CDR3 sequence: CASSSPGEGNIQYF. CDR3 DNA sequence: TGTGCCAGCAGTTCCCCAGGGGAGGGAAACATTCAGTACTTC.

This clonotype turned up a few times. This chain connects TRBV19 to TRBJ1-5; D not certain. The CDR3 extends over 14 amino acids. Germline V gene lookup returns CDR1 LNHDA and CDR2 SQIVND (reference sequence). V dropped 6 bases and J dropped 2 bases, with 11 bases sitting between them. The CDR3 loop reads CASRREAGNQPQHF. DNA of the CDR3: TGTGCCAGTAGGAGGGAGGCGGGCAATCAGCCCCAGCATTTT.

This chain uses TRBV20-1 with TRBJ1-1, with D maybe TRBD1 (6 bases). This CDR3 has 22 residues. Trimming pared 6 bases from V and 3 bases from J, leaving 41 bases between. Per the germline V gene, CDR1 is DFQATT and CDR2 is SNEGSKA (reference sequence). The CDR3 sequence: CSAPGRPRTISKKGTPYTEAFF. As DNA, the CDR3 is TGCAGTGCCCCCGGACGTCCCCGTACTATTAGTAAGAAAGGGACACCTTACACTGAAGCTTTCTTT.

The chain is built from TRBV4-1 and TRBJ1-3; D unresolved. Germline V gene lookup returns CDR1 MGHRA and CDR2 YSYEKL. With 1 base removed from V and 0 bases from J, the gap between germline ends came to 10 bases. The CDR3 extends over 16 amino acids. The CDR3 loop reads CASSQVGRSSGNTIYF. The CDR3 nucleotides are TGCGCCAGCAGCCAAGTCGGGAGGAGCTCTGGAAACACCATATATTTT.